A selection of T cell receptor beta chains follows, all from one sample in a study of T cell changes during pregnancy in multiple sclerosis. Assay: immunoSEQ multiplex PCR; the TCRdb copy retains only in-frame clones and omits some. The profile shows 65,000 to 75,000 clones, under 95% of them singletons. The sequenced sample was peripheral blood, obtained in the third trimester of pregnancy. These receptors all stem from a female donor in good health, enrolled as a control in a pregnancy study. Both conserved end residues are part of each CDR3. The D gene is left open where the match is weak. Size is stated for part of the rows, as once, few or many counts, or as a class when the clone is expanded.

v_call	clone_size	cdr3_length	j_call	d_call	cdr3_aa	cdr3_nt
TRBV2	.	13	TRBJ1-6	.	CAGRRTANSPLHF	TGTGCCGGGAGGCGGACGGCAAATTCACCCCTCCACTTT
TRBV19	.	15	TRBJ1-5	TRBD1	CATQKGAYSNQPQHF	TGTGCCACCCAAAAGGGGGCGTATAGCAATCAGCCCCAGCATTTT
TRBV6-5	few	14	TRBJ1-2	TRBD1	CASSSRGAWYGYTF	TGTGCCAGCAGTTCCAGGGGGGCATGGTATGGCTACACCTTC
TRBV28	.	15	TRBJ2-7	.	CASLRSVGTQGEQYF	TGTGCCAGCCTCCGGTCGGTTGGGACACAGGGCGAGCAGTACTTC
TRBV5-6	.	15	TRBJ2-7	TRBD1	CASSLVVTGGSEQYF	TGTGCCAGCAGCTTGGTGGTGACAGGGGGCTCCGAGCAGTACTTC
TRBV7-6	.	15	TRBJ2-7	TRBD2	CASSLAGLAGVGQYF	TGTGCCAGCAGCTTAGCAGGACTAGCGGGGGTAGGGCAGTACTTC
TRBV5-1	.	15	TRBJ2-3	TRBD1	CASSLGGGNTDTQYF	TGCGCCAGCAGCTTGGGAGGGGGCAACACAGATACGCAGTATTTT
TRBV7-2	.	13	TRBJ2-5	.	CASRKTAGETQYF	TGTGCCAGCAGAAAGACCGCAGGAGAGACCCAGTACTTC
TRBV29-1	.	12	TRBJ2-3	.	CSVEFSTDTQYF	TGCAGCGTTGAATTCTCCACAGATACGCAGTATTTT
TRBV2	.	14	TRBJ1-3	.	CASELAGIGNTIYF	TGTGCCAGCGAATTAGCAGGGATTGGAAACACCATATATTTT
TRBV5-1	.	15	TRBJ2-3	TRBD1	CASSWRQGLTDTQYF	TGCGCCAGCAGCTGGCGACAGGGTTTAACAGATACGCAGTATTTT
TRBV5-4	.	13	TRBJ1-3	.	CASKPYSGNTIYF	TGTGCCAGCAAACCCTACTCGGGAAACACCATATATTTT
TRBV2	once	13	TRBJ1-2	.	CASTSQADYGYTF	TGTGCCAGCACCTCACAGGCGGACTATGGCTACACCTTC
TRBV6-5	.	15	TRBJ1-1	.	CASSYSDGGGRQAFF	TGTGCCAGCAGTTACTCAGATGGGGGGGGTCGTCAAGCTTTCTTT
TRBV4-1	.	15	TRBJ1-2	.	CASSYRTFSFYGYTF	TGCGCCAGCAGTTATAGGACATTTTCCTTTTATGGCTACACCTTC
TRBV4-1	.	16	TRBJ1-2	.	CASSQVPSGSNYGYTF	TGCGCCAGCAGCCAAGTTCCTTCAGGTTCTAATTATGGCTACACCTTC